A selection of T cell receptor beta chains follows, all from one sample in a study of T cells after yellow fever vaccination. TCRdb re-derived calls from the 5' RACE reads in MiXCR, one entry per CDR3 protein. The sample shows 500,000 to 700,000 distinct CDR3 sequences, less than 20% of them seen only once. The sequencing used PBMCs, collected 15 days after the yellow fever booster vaccination. These receptors all come from a man aged 30-40 years who received the YFV17D yellow fever vaccine. Both conserved end residues are part of each CDR3. Each record gives: D gene, J gene, V gene, clone size, CDR3 length, CDR3 protein, CDR3 DNA. The D gene is left open where the match is weak. Size is omitted from some rows. Given values are once, few, many or a class for expanded clones.

D gene: -; J gene: TRBJ1-2; V gene: TRBV12-3/TRBV12-4; clone size: -; CDR3 length: 14; CDR3 protein: CASRPKFAADGYTF; CDR3 DNA: TGTGCCAGCCGTCCCAAGTTCGCTGCGGACGGCTACACCTTC
D gene: -; J gene: TRBJ2-5; V gene: TRBV6-5; clone size: few; CDR3 length: 13; CDR3 protein: CASSYEGMETQYF; CDR3 DNA: TGTGCCAGCAGTTACGAGGGCATGGAGACCCAGTACTTC
D gene: TRBD1; J gene: TRBJ1-2; V gene: TRBV20-1; clone size: many; CDR3 length: 15; CDR3 protein: CSAKGSGQVAYGYTF; CDR3 DNA: TGCAGTGCAAAAGGCTCAGGACAGGTGGCCTATGGCTACACCTTC
D gene: -; J gene: TRBJ2-7; V gene: TRBV6-2/TRBV6-3; clone size: -; CDR3 length: 13; CDR3 protein: CATRVSSAGEQYF; CDR3 DNA: TGTGCCACCAGGGTCAGTAGCGCCGGCGAGCAGTACTTC
D gene: -; J gene: TRBJ2-3; V gene: TRBV24-1; clone size: -; CDR3 length: 11; CDR3 protein: CATADTDTQYF; CDR3 DNA: TGTGCCACTGCGGACACAGATACGCAGTATTTT
D gene: -; J gene: TRBJ2-2; V gene: TRBV7-8; clone size: few; CDR3 length: 15; CDR3 protein: CANGPRDGETGELFF; CDR3 DNA: TGTGCCAACGGACCGCGGGACGGCGAAACCGGGGAGCTGTTTTTT
D gene: -; J gene: TRBJ1-2; V gene: TRBV18; clone size: few; CDR3 length: 13; CDR3 protein: CASSTSESYGYTF; CDR3 DNA: TGTGCCAGCTCAACGTCGGAGAGCTATGGCTACACCTTC
D gene: TRBD2; J gene: TRBJ2-6; V gene: TRBV10-3; clone size: few; CDR3 length: 18; CDR3 protein: CAISESGREISGANVLTF; CDR3 DNA: TGTGCCATCAGTGAGTCCGGGCGGGAGATTTCTGGGGCCAACGTCCTGACTTTC
D gene: -; J gene: TRBJ2-5; V gene: TRBV20-1; clone size: -; CDR3 length: 13; CDR3 protein: CSARDRYAETQYF; CDR3 DNA: TGCAGTGCTAGAGATCGCTATGCAGAGACCCAGTACTTC
D gene: -; J gene: TRBJ2-2; V gene: TRBV20-1; clone size: few; CDR3 length: 13; CDR3 protein: CSARDTRAGELFF; CDR3 DNA: TGCAGTGCTAGAGATACTAGGGCCGGGGAGCTGTTTTTT
D gene: TRBD2; J gene: TRBJ2-1; V gene: TRBV27; clone size: -; CDR3 length: 16; CDR3 protein: CASRRGSGSEDNEQFF; CDR3 DNA: TGTGCCAGCAGACGCGGTAGCGGGAGTGAGGACAATGAGCAGTTCTTC
D gene: -; J gene: TRBJ2-1; V gene: TRBV25-1; clone size: few; CDR3 length: 14; CDR3 protein: CASSPHSLTDEQFF; CDR3 DNA: TGTGCCAGCAGTCCACACTCCCTAACAGATGAGCAGTTCTTC
D gene: -; J gene: TRBJ2-2; V gene: TRBV12-3/TRBV12-4; clone size: few; CDR3 length: 12; CDR3 protein: CASNGGPGELFF; CDR3 DNA: TGTGCCTCCAACGGGGGGCCCGGGGAGCTGTTTTTT
D gene: -; J gene: TRBJ1-1; V gene: TRBV4-3; clone size: few; CDR3 length: 13; CDR3 protein: CASSSSQNTEAFF; CDR3 DNA: TGCGCCAGCAGCTCCAGCCAGAACACTGAAGCTTTCTTT
D gene: TRBD1; J gene: TRBJ2-1; V gene: TRBV7-2; clone size: few; CDR3 length: 15; CDR3 protein: CASSPRTGLKAQQFF; CDR3 DNA: TGTGCCAGCAGCCCGAGGACAGGCTTGAAGGCTCAGCAGTTCTTC
D gene: TRBD1; J gene: TRBJ2-3; V gene: TRBV7-8; clone size: -; CDR3 length: 14; CDR3 protein: CASGTVLSTDTQYF; CDR3 DNA: TGTGCCAGCGGGACAGTATTGAGCACAGATACGCAGTATTTT
D gene: TRBD1; J gene: TRBJ1-1; V gene: TRBV5-1; clone size: -; CDR3 length: 16; CDR3 protein: CASSLGAGGMPTEAFF; CDR3 DNA: TGCGCCAGCAGCTTGGGGGCAGGGGGCATGCCCACTGAAGCTTTCTTT
D gene: -; J gene: TRBJ2-7; V gene: TRBV7-2; clone size: -; CDR3 length: 12; CDR3 protein: CASTDRFHEQYF; CDR3 DNA: TGTGCCAGCACCGACAGGTTCCACGAGCAGTACTTC
D gene: -; J gene: TRBJ2-7; V gene: TRBV7-2; clone size: -; CDR3 length: 16; CDR3 protein: CASSLAGAGTSYEQYF; CDR3 DNA: TGTGCCAGCAGCTTAGCGGGTGCGGGTACCTCCTACGAGCAGTACTTC
D gene: TRBD1; J gene: TRBJ1-4; V gene: TRBV5-4; clone size: -; CDR3 length: 14; CDR3 protein: CASSVGQTNEKLFF; CDR3 DNA: TGTGCCAGCAGCGTGGGACAGACGAATGAAAAACTGTTTTTT
D gene: -; J gene: TRBJ2-3; V gene: TRBV20-1; clone size: once; CDR3 length: 15; CDR3 protein: CSAPLDETSTDTQYF; CDR3 DNA: TGCAGTGCTCCCCTCGACGAGACTAGCACAGATACGCAGTATTTT
D gene: -; J gene: TRBJ2-1; V gene: TRBV29-1; clone size: -; CDR3 length: 14; CDR3 protein: CSVLVGMVFNEQFF; CDR3 DNA: TGCAGCGTCCTGGTCGGGATGGTATTCAATGAGCAGTTCTTC
D gene: -; J gene: TRBJ2-2; V gene: TRBV11-2; clone size: few; CDR3 length: 16; CDR3 protein: CASSLWGASYTGELFF; CDR3 DNA: TGTGCCAGCAGCTTATGGGGGGCCTCATACACCGGGGAGCTGTTTTTT
D gene: -; J gene: TRBJ2-7; V gene: TRBV5-1; clone size: -; CDR3 length: 14; CDR3 protein: CASSPAASQYEQYF; CDR3 DNA: TGCGCCAGCAGCCCGGCCGCATCCCAGTACGAGCAGTACTTC
D gene: -; J gene: TRBJ2-5; V gene: TRBV29-1; clone size: few; CDR3 length: 12; CDR3 protein: CSALRVQETQYF; CDR3 DNA: TGCAGCGCCTTGAGGGTCCAAGAGACCCAGTACTTC
D gene: TRBD2; J gene: TRBJ2-1; V gene: TRBV24-1; clone size: many; CDR3 length: 15; CDR3 protein: CATSDSSGRENEQFF; CDR3 DNA: TGTGCCACCAGTGATTCTAGCGGGAGGGAGAATGAGCAGTTCTTC
D gene: -; J gene: TRBJ2-2; V gene: TRBV14; clone size: few; CDR3 length: 14; CDR3 protein: CASKRAPNTGELFF; CDR3 DNA: TGTGCCAGCAAGAGAGCGCCAAACACCGGGGAGCTGTTTTTT
D gene: TRBD2; J gene: TRBJ2-2; V gene: TRBV20-1; clone size: -; CDR3 length: 16; CDR3 protein: CSARELAGLNTGELFF; CDR3 DNA: TGCAGTGCTAGGGAACTAGCGGGATTGAACACCGGGGAGCTGTTTTTT
D gene: -; J gene: TRBJ2-1; V gene: TRBV3-1; clone size: -; CDR3 length: 15; CDR3 protein: CASSLGLSDHNEQFF; CDR3 DNA: TGTGCCAGCAGCCTGGGACTCTCCGATCACAATGAGCAGTTCTTC
D gene: TRBD1; J gene: TRBJ2-1; V gene: TRBV5-4; clone size: few; CDR3 length: 15; CDR3 protein: CASSVGQGAYNEQFF; CDR3 DNA: TGTGCCAGCAGCGTCGGACAGGGGGCCTACAATGAGCAGTTCTTC